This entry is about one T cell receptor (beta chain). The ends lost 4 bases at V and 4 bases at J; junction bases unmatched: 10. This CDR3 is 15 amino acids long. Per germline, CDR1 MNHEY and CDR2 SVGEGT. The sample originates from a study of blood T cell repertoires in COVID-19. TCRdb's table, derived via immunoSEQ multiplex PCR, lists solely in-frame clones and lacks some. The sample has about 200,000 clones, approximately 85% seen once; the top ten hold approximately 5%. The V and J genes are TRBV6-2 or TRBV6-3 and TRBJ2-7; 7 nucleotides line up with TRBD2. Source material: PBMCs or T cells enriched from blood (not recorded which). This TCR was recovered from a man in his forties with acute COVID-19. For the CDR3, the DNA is TGTGCCAGCAGTTTGAGCGGGGCGAGAAGATACGAGCAGTACTTC. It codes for CASSLSGARRYEQYF.